This entry is about one TCR beta chain. These data are taken from a study of blood T cell repertoires in COVID-19. As for the study in general: Some COVID-19 samples were acute and others convalescent; all came from the United States, Italy and Spain. T cells, B-cell-depleted T cells, or PBMCs supplied cDNA or gDNA.

The CDR3 consists of 15 residues. Germline V gene lookup returns CDR1 MNHEY and CDR2 SVGAGI. V was clipped by 6 bases and J by 4 bases; unmatched bases: 3. Here immunoSEQ multiplex PCR was the method, and the copy in TCRdb shows in-frame clones only, minus some. The sample consists of 200,000 or so clones, 80% to 90% of them appearing once. Sequencing was performed on peripheral blood. This sequence was found in a man aged 25 to 40 with active or convalescent COVID-19. The chain is built from TRBV6-5 and TRBJ2-3; 14 bases match TRBD2. The chain's CDR3 is CASSQTSGGADTQYF. The DNA of the CDR3 is TGTGCCAGCAGCCAGACTAGCGGGGGGGCAGATACGCAGTATTTT.